Included here is one T cell receptor beta chain sequence, with context. The sample belongs to a study of blood T cell repertoires in COVID-19. About the study: Both acute and convalescent COVID-19 samples were obtained from the United States, Italy and Spain. T cells, B-cell-depleted T cells, or PBMCs provided the cDNA or gDNA that served as material.

How the authors handled the data: Estimates of nucleated cell counts were drawn from the amplification of reference gene primers. Method: immunoSEQ multiplex PCR; TCRdb's copy keeps in-frame clones and lacks some. The DNA gave D and trimming, while V, J and clone size come from that table. The data contain 200,000 to 250,000 clones, roughly 84% of them seen just once; the ten biggest clones take up about 5.1%. The sample was peripheral blood. This TCR came from a woman aged 60-75 years who had recovered from COVID-19.

The CDR3 reads CASSPGLAGDQETQYF. The CDR3 nucleotides read TGTGCCAGCAGTCCGGGACTAGCGGGGGACCAAGAGACCCAGTACTTC. V is TRBV7-9 and J is TRBJ2-5, with 14 bases identical to TRBD2. This CDR3 comprises 16 residues. With 6 bases clipped from V and 0 bases from J, the junction kept 3 bases outside the gene matches. The germline V gene has CDR1 SEHNR and CDR2 FQNEAQ (reference sequence).